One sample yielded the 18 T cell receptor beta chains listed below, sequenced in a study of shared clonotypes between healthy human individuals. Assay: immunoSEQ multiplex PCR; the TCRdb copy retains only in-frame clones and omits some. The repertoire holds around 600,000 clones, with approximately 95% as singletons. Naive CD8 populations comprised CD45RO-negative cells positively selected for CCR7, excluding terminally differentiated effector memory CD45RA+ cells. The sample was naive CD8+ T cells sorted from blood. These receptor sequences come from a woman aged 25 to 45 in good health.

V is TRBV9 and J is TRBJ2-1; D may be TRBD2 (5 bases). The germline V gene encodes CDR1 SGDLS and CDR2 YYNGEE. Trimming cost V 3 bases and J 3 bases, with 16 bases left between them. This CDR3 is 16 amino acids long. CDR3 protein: CASSAEGGPDYNEQFF. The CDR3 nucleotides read TGTGCCAGCAGCGCCGAAGGCGGGCCTGACTACAATGAGCAGTTCTTC.

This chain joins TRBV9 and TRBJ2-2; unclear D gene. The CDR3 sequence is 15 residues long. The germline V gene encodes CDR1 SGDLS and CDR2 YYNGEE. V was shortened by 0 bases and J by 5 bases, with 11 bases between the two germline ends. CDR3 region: CASSVGRDLTGELFF. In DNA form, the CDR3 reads TGTGCCAGCAGCGTAGGTCGCGACCTGACCGGGGAGCTGTTTTTT. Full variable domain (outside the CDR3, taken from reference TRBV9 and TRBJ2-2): DSGVTQTPKHLITATGQRVTLRCSPRSGDLSVYWYQQSLDQGLQFLIQYYNGEERAKGNILERFSAQQFPDLHSELNLSSLELGDSALYFCASSVGRDLTGELFFGEGSRLTVL.

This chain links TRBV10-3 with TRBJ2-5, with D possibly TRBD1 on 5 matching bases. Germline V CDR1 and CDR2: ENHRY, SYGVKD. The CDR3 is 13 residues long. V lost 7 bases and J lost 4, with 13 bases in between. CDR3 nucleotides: TGTGCCATCAAGGTTGACGACAGAGAGACCCAGTACTTC. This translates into CAIKVDDRETQYF.

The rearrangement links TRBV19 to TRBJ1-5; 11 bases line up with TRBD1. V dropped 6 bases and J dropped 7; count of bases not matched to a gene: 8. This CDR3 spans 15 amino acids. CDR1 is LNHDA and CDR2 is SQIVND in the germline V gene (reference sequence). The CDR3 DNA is TGTGCCAGTAGCCTGGGACAGGGGGGAGGCCAGCCCCAGCATTTT. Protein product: CASSLGQGGGQPQHF.

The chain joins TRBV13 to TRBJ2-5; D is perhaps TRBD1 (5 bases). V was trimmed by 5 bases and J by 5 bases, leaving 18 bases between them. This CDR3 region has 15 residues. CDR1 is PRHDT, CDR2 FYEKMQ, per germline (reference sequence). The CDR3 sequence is CASSKNRLDWETQYF. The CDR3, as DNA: TGTGCCAGCAGCAAGAACAGGTTGGATTGGGAGACCCAGTACTTC.

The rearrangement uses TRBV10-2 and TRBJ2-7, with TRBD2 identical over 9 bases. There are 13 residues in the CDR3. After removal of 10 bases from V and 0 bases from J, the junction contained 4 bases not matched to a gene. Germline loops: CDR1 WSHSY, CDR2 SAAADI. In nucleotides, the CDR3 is TGCGCCACCCTAGCGGGGAACTCCTACGAGCAGTACTTC. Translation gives CATLAGNSYEQYF.

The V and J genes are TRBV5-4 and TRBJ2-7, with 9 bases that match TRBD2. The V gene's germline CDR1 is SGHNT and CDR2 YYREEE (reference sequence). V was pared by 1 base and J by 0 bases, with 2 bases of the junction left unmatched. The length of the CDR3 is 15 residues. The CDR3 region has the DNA TGTGCCAGCAGCTTGCGACTAGCGGCCTCCTACGAGCAGTACTTC. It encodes CASSLRLAASYEQYF.

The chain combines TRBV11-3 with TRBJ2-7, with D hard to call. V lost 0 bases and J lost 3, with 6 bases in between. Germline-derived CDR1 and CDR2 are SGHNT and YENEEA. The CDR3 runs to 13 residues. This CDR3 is CASSLEWNYEQYF. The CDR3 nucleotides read TGTGCCAGCAGCTTAGAATGGAACTACGAGCAGTACTTC.

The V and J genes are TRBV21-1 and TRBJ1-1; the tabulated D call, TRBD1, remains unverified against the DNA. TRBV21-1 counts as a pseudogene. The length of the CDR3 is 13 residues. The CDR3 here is CASSPDSDTEAFF. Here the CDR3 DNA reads TGTGCCAGCAGTCCGGACAGTGACACTGAAGCTTTCTTT.

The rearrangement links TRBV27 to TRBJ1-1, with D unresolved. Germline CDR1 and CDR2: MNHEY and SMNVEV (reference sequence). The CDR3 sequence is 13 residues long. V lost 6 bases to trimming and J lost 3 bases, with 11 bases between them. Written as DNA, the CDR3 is TGTGCCAGCAGCCAGATCTCGGACACTGAAGCTTTCTTT. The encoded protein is CASSQISDTEAFF.

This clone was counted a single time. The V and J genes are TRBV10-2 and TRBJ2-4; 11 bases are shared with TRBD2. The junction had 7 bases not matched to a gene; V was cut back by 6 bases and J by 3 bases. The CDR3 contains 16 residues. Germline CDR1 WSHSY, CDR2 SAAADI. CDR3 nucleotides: TGCGCCAGCAGACTAGCGGGAGCGGTCGGCAAAAACATTCAGTACTTC. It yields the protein CASRLAGAVGKNIQYF.

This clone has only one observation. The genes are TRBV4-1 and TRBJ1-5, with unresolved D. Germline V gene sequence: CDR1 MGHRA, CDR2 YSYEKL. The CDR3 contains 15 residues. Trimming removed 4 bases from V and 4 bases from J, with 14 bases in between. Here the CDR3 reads CASSPQDRSNQPQHF. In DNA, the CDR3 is TGCGCCAGCAGCCCCCAGGACCGGTCAAATCAGCCCCAGCATTTT.

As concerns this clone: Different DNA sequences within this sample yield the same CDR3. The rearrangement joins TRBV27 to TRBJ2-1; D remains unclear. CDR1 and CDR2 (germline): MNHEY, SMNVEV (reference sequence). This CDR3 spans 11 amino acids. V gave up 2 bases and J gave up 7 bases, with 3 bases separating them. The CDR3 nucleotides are TGTGCCAGCAGTTTAGGGAATGAGCAGTTCTTC. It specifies CASSLGNEQFF.

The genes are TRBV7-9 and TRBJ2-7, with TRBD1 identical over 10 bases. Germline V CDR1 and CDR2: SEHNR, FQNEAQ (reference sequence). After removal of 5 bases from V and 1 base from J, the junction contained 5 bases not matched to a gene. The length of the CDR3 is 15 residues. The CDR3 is CASSEGQGESYEQYF. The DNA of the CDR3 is TGTGCCAGCAGCGAAGGACAGGGGGAATCCTACGAGCAGTACTTC.

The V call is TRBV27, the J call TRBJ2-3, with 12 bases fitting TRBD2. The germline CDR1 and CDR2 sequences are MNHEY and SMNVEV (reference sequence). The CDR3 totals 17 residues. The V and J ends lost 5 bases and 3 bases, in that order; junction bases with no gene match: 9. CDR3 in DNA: TGTGCCAGCAGTCCACCCCTAACTAGCGGGAGGACAGATACGCAGTATTTT. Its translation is CASSPPLTSGRTDTQYF.

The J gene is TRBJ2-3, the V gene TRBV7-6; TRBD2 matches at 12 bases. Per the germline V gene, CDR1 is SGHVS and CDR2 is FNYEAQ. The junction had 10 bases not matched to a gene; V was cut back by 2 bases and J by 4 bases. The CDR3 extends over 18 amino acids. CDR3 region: CASSLMASGRVSPDTQYF. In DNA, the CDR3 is TGTGCCAGCAGCTTAATGGCTAGCGGGAGGGTATCCCCAGATACGCAGTATTTT.

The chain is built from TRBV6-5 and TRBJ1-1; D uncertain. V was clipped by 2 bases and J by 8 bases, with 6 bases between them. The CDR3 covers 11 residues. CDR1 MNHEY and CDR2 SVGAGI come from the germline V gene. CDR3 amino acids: CASSYGPEAFF. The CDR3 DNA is TGTGCCAGCAGTTACGGACCCGAAGCTTTCTTT.

As DNA, the CDR3 is TGTGCCAGCGTCTTAGAAGGGGCCAACGTCCTGACTTTC. Residues: CASVLEGANVLTF. The chain links TRBV2 to TRBJ2-6; no clear D. Trimming removed 8 bases at V and 4 bases at J, with 9 bases between. This CDR3 contains 13 residues. The germline V gene encodes CDR1 SNHLY and CDR2 FYNNEI.